This T cell receptor (beta chain) came from a study of beta chain features in type 1 diabetes. Study observations and caveats: TCRB CDR3s from Type 1 diabetes patients were moderately but significantly shorter in all four CD4+ subsets.

In germline, CDR1 is SGHAT, CDR2 FQNNGV. V shed 4 bases and J 4 bases; nucleotides not matched to a gene: 4. This CDR3 has 15 residues. It was via CD45RO/CCR7/CD25/CD127/CD95/CD27 that CD4+ naive, central memory, regulatory and stem cell-like memory cells were sorted. Regarding this clone: Its antigen is as yet unknown. Other nucleotide sequences from this sample produce the same CDR3.

The entirety of the isolated RNA underwent reverse transcription, so expressed TCRB transcripts were sequenced. The assay was immunoSEQ multiplex PCR, and TCRdb's table has in-frame clones only and misses some. The table includes approximately 170,000 clones, approximately 8.4% detected once. This TCR derives from a man younger than 30 with type 1 diabetes. The chain recombines TRBV11-2 with TRBJ2-6; the match to TRBD1 covers 7 bases. The source material was central memory CD4+ T cells from blood. The DNA for the CDR3 is TGTGCCAGCAGCTCAACAGGGGCCGGGGCCAACGTCCTGACTTTC. Translation: CASSSTGAGANVLTF.